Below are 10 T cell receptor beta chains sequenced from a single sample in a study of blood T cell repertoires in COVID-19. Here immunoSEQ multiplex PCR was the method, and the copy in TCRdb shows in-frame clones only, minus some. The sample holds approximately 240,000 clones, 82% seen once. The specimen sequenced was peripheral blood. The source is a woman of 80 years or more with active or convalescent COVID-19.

In nucleotides, the CDR3 is TGTGCCAGCAGCTTAGGGACAGGGGGCTATCAGCCCCAGCATTTT. Residues: CASSLGTGGYQPQHF. The chain combines TRBV7-2 with TRBJ1-5, with 11 bases aligning to TRBD1. The CDR3 sequence is 15 residues long. CDR1 is SGHTA, CDR2 FQGNSA, per germline. Trimming cost V 1 base and J 5 bases; bases outside gene matches: 1. Full variable domain (outside the CDR3, taken from reference TRBV7-2 and TRBJ1-5): GAGVSQSPSNKVTEKGKDVELRCDPISGHTALYWYRQSLGQGLEFLIYFQGNSAPDKSGLPSDRFSAERTGGSVSTLTIQRTQQEDSAVYLCASSLGTGGYQPQHFGDGTRLSIL.

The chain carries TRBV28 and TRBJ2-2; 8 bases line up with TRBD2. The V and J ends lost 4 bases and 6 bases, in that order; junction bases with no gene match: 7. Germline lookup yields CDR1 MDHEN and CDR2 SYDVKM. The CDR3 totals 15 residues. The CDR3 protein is CASSSGGQIAGELFF. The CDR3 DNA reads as TGTGCCAGCAGTTCGGGGGGGCAGATCGCCGGGGAGCTGTTTTTT. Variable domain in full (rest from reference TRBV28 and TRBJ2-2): DVKVTQSSRYLVKRTGEKVFLECVQDMDHENMFWYRQDPGLGLRLIYFSYDVKMKEKGDIPEGYSVSREKKERFSLILESASTNQTSMYLCASSSGGQIAGELFFGEGSRLTVL.

The CDR3 reads CASSRRKGQGQETQYF. Here the CDR3 DNA reads TGTGCCAGCAGCCGAAGAAAGGGACAGGGACAAGAGACCCAGTACTTC. The V gene is TRBV3-1 (or the pseudogene TRBV3-2), the J gene TRBJ2-5; 9 nucleotides match TRBD1. Losses at the gene ends were 4 bases for V and 2 bases for J; bases not matched to a gene: 8. Germline V gene data show CDR1 as LGHDT and CDR2 as YNNKEL (reference sequence). CDR3 length equals 16 residues.

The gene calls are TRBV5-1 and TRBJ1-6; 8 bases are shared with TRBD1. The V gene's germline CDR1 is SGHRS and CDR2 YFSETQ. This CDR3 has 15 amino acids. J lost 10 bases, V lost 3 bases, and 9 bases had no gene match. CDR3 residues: CASSSTGQGASPLHF. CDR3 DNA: TGCGCCAGCAGCTCTACCGGACAGGGAGCATCACCCCTCCACTTT.

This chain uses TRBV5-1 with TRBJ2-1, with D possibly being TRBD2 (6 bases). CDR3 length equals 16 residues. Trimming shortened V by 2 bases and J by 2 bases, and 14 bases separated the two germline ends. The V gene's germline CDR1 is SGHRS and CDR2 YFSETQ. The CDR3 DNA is TGCGCCAGCAGCTTCTTGGGCGGGAAGACCTACAATGAGCAGTTCTTC. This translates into CASSFLGGKTYNEQFF.

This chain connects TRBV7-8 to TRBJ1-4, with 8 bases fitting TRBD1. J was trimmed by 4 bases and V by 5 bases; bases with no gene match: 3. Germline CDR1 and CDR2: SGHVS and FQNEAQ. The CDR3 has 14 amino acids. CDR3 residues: CASSPGQGNEKLFF. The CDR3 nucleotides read TGTGCCAGCAGCCCTGGACAGGGTAATGAAAAACTGTTTTTT.

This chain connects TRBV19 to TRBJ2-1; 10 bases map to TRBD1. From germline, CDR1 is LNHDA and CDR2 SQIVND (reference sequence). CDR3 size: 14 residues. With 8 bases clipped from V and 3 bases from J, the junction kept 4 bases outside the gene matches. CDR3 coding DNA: TGTGCCAGTGCCCGGGACAGGGGCTACAATGAGCAGTTCTTC. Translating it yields CASARDRGYNEQFF.

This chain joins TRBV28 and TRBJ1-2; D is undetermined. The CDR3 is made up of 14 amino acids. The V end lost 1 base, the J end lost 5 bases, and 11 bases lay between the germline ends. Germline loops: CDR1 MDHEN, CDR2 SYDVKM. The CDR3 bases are TGTGCCAGCAGTTTATCAGCAGGATGGTATGGCTACACCTTC. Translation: CASSLSAGWYGYTF.

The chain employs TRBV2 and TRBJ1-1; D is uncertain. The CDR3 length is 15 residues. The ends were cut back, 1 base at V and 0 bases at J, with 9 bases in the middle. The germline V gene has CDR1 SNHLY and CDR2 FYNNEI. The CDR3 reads CASSEDVALNTEAFF. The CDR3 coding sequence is TGTGCCAGCAGTGAAGACGTGGCATTGAACACTGAAGCTTTCTTT.

CDR3 loop: CASSIESQGSKNQPQHF. The CDR3 nucleotides read TGTGCCAGTAGTATCGAGAGCCAGGGGAGTAAGAATCAGCCCCAGCATTTT. This chain connects TRBV19 to TRBJ1-5, with D maybe TRBD1 (6 bases). The CDR3 contains 17 residues. The ends were cut back, 3 bases at V and 4 bases at J, with 19 bases in the middle. CDR1 LNHDA and CDR2 SQIVND come from the germline V gene (reference sequence).